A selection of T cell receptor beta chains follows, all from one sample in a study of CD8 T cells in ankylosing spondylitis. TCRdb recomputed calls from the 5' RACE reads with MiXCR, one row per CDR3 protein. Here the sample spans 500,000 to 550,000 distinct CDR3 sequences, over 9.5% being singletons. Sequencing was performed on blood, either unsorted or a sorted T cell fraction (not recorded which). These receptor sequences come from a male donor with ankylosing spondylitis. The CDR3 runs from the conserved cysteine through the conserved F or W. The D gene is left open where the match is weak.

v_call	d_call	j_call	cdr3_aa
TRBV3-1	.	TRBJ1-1	CASSPTGLAEAFF
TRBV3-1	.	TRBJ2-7	CASSQGDRPYEQYF
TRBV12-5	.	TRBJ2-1	CASRGERGPGRGPEQFF
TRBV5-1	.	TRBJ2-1	CASSLEQSYNEQFF
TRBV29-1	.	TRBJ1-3	CSVGVSLGGNTIYF
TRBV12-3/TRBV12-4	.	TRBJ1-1	CASRGRGGNTEAFF
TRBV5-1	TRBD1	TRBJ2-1	CASSPHRQGGNEQFF
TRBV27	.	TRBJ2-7	CASRLQGQGLLAGPRNYEQYF
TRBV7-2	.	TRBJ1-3	CASSLAPTYFGNTIYF
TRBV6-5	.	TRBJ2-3	CASSYGDLAGRGTDTQYF
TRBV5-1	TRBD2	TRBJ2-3	CASTLTSGTNTQYF